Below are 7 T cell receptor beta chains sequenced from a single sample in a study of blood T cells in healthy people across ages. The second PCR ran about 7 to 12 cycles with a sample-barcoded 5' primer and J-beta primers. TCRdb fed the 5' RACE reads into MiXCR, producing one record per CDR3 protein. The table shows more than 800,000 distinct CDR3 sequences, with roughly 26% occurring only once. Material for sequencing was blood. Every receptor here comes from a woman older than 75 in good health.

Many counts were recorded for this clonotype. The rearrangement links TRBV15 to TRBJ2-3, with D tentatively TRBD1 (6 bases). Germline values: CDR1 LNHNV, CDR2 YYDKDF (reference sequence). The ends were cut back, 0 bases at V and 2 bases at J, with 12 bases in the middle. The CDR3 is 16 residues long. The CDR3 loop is CATSRDRQVLTDTQYF. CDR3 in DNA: TGTGCCACCAGCAGAGATCGACAGGTACTCACAGATACGCAGTATTTT.

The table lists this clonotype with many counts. DNA for the CDR3: TGCGCCAGCAGCCAAGACCTAAGGACAGGGGTGGAGACCCAGTACTTC. Translated: CASSQDLRTGVETQYF. The gene calls are TRBV4-3 and TRBJ2-5; 9 bases align to TRBD1. Germline-derived CDR1 and CDR2 are LGHNA and YSLEER. Unmatched junction bases numbered 7, after V lost 0 bases and J lost 5 bases. This CDR3 contains 16 residues.

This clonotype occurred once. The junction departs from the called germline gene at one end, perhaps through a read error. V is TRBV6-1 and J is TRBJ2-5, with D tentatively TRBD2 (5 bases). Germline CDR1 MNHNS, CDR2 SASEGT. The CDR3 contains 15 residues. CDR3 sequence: CASSGAPGSQETRYF. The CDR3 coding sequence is TGTGCCAGCAGTGGTGCCCCGGGAAGCCAAGAGACCCGGTACTTC.

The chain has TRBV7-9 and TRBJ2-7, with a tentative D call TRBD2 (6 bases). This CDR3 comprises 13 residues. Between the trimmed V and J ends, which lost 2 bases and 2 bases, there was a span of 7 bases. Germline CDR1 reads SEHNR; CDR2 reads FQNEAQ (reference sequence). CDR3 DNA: TGTGCCAGCAGCTTATGGACTACCTACGAGCAGTACTTC. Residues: CASSLWTTYEQYF.

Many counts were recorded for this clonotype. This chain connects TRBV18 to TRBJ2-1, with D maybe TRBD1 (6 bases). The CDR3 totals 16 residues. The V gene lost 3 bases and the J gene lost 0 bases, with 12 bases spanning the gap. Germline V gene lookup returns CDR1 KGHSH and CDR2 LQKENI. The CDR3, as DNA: TGTGCCAGCTCACCTAGACAGGTCCCCTCCTACAATGAGCAGTTCTTC. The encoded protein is CASSPRQVPSYNEQFF.

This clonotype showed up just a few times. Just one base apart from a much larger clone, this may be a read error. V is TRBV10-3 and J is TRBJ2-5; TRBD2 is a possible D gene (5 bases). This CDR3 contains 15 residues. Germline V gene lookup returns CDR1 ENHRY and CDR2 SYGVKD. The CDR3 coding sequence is TGTGCCATCAGTGATCCCGGGCGGGCGCAAGAGGCCCAGTACTTC. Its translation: CAISDPGRAQEAQYF.

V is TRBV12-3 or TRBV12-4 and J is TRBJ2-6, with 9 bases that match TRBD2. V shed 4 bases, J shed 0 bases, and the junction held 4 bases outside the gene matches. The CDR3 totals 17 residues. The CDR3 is CASSYLAGSSGANVLTF. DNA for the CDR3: TGTGCCAGCAGTTACCTAGCGGGGTCCTCTGGGGCCAACGTCCTGACTTTC.